This TCR beta chain was identified during a study of T cells in Graves' hyperthyroidism and ophthalmopathy. A remark on this clonotype: Antigen: not known.

The CDR3 regions of TCR beta were amplified from RNA transcripts. The HTBI primer set was used in a first-round RT-PCR of the TCR CDR3. One entry per CDR3 protein results from TCRdb running MiXCR on the multiplex PCR reads. In the table there are a few hundred thousand distinct CDR3 sequences, around 43% of which are singletons. Study results and caveats: Also found in blood were most expanded thyroid clonotypes above 0.001.

Trimming stripped 3 bases from V and 5 bases from J, with 17 bases between. This CDR3 is 15 amino acids long. Looked up from germline, CDR1 is SGHTA and CDR2 is FQGTGA. The rearrangement uses TRBV7-3 and TRBJ2-7; D is ambiguous. The source is an adult woman with Graves' disease, either hyperthyroidism or ophthalmopathy (not recorded which). Sequencing was carried out using peripheral blood or thyroid tissue (not recorded which). The CDR3 coding sequence is TGTGCCAGCAGCTTGCGTGGATACCGACTGGACGAGCAGTACTTC. This sequence encodes CASSLRGYRLDEQYF.